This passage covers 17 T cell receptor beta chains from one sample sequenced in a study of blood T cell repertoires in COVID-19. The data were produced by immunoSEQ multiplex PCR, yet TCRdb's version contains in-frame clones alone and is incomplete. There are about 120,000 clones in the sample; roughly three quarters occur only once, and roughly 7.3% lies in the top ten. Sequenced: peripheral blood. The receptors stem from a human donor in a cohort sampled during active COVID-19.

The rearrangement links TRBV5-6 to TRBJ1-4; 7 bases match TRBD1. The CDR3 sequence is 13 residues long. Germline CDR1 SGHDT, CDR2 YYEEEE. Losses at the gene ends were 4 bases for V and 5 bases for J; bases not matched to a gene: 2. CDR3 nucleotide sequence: TGTGCCAGCAGCGTGGGACAGAATGAAAAACTGTTTTTT. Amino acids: CASSVGQNEKLFF. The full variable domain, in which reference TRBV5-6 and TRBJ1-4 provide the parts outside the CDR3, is DAGVTQSPTHLIKTRGQQVTLRCSPKSGHDTVSWYQQALGQGPQFIFQYYEEEERQRGNFPDRFSGHQFPNYSSELNVNALLLGDSALYLCASSVGQNEKLFFGSGTQLSVL.

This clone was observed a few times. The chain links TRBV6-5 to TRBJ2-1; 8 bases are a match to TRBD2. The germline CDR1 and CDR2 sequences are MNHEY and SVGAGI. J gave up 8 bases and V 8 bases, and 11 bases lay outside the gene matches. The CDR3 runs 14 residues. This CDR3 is CASSTGRAYDEQFF. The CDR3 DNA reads TGTGCCAGCTCTACCGGGAGGGCCTATGATGAGCAGTTCTTC.

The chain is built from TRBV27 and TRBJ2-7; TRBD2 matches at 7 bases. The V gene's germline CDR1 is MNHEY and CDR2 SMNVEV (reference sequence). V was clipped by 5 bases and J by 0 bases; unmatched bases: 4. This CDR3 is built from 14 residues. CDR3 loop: CASSNRDYSYEQYF. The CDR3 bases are TGTGCCAGCAGTAACCGGGACTACTCCTACGAGCAGTACTTC.

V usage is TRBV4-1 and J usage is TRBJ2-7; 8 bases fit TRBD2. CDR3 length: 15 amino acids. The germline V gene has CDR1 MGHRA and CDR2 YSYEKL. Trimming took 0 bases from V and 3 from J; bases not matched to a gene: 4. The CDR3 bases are TGCGCCAGCAGCCAAGAGTGGCGGGGGGACTACGAGCAGTACTTC. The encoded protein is CASSQEWRGDYEQYF.

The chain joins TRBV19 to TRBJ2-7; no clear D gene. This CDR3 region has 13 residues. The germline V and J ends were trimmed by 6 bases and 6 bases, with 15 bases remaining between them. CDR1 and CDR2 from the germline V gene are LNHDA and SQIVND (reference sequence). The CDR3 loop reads CASSEILETEQYF. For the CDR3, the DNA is TGTGCCAGTAGCGAAATTCTAGAGACCGAGCAGTACTTC. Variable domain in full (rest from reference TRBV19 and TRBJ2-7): DGGITQSPKYLFRKEGQNVTLSCEQNLNHDAMYWYRQDPGQGLRLIYYSQIVNDFQKGDIAEGYSVSREKKESFPLTVTSAQKNPTAFYLCASSEILETEQYFGPGTRLTVT.

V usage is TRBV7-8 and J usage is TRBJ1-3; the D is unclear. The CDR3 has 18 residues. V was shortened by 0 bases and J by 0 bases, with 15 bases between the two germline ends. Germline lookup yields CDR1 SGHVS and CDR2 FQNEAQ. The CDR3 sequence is CASSLAVNSESSGNTIYF. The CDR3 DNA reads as TGTGCCAGCAGCTTAGCGGTCAACAGTGAGAGCTCTGGAAACACCATATATTTT.

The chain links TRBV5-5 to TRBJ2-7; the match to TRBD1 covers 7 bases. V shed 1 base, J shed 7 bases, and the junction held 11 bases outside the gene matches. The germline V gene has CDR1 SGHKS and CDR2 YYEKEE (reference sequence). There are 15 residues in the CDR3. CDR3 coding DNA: TGTGCCAGCAGCTTGAGGGGGCCCCAGGGTGGTGAGCAGTACTTC. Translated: CASSLRGPQGGEQYF.

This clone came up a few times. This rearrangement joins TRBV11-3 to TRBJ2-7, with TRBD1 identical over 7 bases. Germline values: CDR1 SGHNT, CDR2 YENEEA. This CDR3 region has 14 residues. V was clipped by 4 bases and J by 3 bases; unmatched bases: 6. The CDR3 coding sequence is TGTGCCAGCAGCTCCGACAGGGACCTCTACGAGCAGTACTTC. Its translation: CASSSDRDLYEQYF.

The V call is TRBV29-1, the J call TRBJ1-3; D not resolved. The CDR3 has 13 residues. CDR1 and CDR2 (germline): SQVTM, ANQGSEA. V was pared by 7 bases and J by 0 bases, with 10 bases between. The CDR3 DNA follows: TGCAGCGCGACCGGGAACTCTGGAAACACCATATATTTT. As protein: CSATGNSGNTIYF.

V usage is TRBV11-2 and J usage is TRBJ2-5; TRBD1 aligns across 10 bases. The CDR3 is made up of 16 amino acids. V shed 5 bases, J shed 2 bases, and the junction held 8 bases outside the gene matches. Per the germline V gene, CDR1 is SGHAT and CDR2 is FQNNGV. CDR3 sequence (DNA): TGTGCCAGCAGCACCCGGGACAGGGGTCATCAAGAGACCCAGTACTTC. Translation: CASSTRDRGHQETQYF.

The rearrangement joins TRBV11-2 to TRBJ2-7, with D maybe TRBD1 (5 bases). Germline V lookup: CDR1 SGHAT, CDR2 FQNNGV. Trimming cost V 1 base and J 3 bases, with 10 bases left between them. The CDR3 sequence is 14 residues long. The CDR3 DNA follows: TGTGCCAGCAGCTTAGGGTTAGGGGTCTACGAGCAGTACTTC. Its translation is CASSLGLGVYEQYF. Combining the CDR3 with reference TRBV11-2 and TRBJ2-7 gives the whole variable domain EAGVAQSPRYKIIEKRQSVAFWCNPISGHATLYWYQQILGQGPKLLIQFQNNGVVDDSQLPKDRFSAERLKGVDSTLKIQPAKLEDSAVYLCASSLGLGVYEQYFGPGTRLTVT.

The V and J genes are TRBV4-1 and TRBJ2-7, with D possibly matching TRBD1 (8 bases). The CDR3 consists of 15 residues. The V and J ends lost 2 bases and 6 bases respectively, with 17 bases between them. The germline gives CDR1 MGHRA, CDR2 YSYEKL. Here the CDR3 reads CASSQTTGDYREQYF. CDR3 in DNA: TGCGCCAGCAGCCAAACGACAGGGGACTATCGCGAGCAGTACTTC.

The CDR3 loop is CASSARMAGDYYEQYF. The CDR3 DNA reads as TGTGCCAGCAGCGCAAGGATGGCGGGAGATTACTACGAGCAGTACTTC. The chain is built from TRBV11-3 and TRBJ2-7; 7 positions agree with TRBD2. J was trimmed by 3 bases and V by 5 bases; bases with no gene match: 13. CDR1 SGHNT and CDR2 YENEEA come from the germline V gene. The CDR3 totals 16 residues.

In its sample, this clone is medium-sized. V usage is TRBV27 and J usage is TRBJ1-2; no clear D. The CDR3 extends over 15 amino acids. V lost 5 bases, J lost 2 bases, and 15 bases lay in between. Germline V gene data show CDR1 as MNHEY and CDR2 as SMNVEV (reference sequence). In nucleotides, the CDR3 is TGTGCCAGCAGTCTGTCGTGGCCGTTAAACTATGGCTACACCTTC. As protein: CASSLSWPLNYGYTF.

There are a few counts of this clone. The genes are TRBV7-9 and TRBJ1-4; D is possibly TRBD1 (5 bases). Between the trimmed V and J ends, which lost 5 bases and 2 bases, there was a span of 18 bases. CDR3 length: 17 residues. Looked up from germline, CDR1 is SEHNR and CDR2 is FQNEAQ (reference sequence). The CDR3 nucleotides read TGTGCCAGCAGCCAGGGATCCTCAGGGAGGACTAATGAAAAACTGTTTTTT. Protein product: CASSQGSSGRTNEKLFF.

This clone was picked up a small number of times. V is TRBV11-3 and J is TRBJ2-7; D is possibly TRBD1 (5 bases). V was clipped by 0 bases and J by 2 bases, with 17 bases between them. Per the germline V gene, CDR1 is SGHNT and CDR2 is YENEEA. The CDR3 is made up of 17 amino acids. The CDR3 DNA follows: TGTGCCAGCAGCTTAGACCCGAACCCGGACATTACCTACGAGCAGTACTTC. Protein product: CASSLDPNPDITYEQYF. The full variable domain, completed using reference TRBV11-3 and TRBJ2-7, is EAGVVQSPRYKIIEKKQPVAFWCNPISGHNTLYWYLQNLGQGPELLIRYENEEAVDDSQLPKDRFSAERLKGVDSTLKIQPAELGDSAVYLCASSLDPNPDITYEQYFGPGTRLTVT.

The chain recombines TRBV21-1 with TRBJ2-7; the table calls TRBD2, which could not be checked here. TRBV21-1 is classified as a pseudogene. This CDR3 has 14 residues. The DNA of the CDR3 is TGTGCCAGCAGCGCTACACTAGGCCCCTACGAGCAGTACTTC. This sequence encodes CASSATLGPYEQYF.